Listed here are 20 T cell receptor beta chains from one sample, sequenced in a study of cytomegalovirus exposure and HLA in healthy donors. Vbeta (60) and Jbeta (13) primers were used in the PCR. This table comes from immunoSEQ multiplex PCR, and its TCRdb copy is limited to in-frame clones, with some not included. Of some 190,000 clones in the sample, around 81% are singletons; the top ten hold 1.5% to 2%. The sequenced sample was PBMCs. The receptors were gathered from a man in his late teens or twenties in good health and CMV-seronegative.

The chain couples TRBV7-9 to TRBJ2-3; D gene uncertain. CDR1 is SEHNR, CDR2 FQNEAQ, per germline (reference sequence). The V end lost 1 base, the J end lost 3 bases, and 11 bases lay between the germline ends. The CDR3 has 15 residues. CDR3 bases: TGTGCCAGCAGCTTAGGTTCCGGGTTGACAGATACGCAGTATTTT. Protein product: CASSLGSGLTDTQYF.

This clone was seen once. The rearrangement links TRBV12-5 to TRBJ2-7, with 11 bases matching TRBD1. The CDR3 length is 18 residues. Trimming at V came to 4 bases and at J to 3 bases, leaving 14 bases not matched to a gene. Germline assignment: CDR1 LGHNT and CDR2 FRNRAP. The CDR3 reads CASGCEDRGRPIYYEQYF. CDR3 nucleotides: TGTGCTAGTGGTTGCGAGGACAGGGGGCGACCCATTTACTACGAGCAGTACTTC.

This clone was detected a few times. The CDR3 loop reads CATSTGSEAFF. The CDR3 nucleotides read TGTGCCACCTCCACCGGTTCTGAAGCTTTCTTT. The chain carries TRBV18 and TRBJ1-1; no clear D. Looked up from germline, CDR1 is KGHSH and CDR2 is LQKENI. The CDR3 length is 11 residues. The V and J ends lost 10 bases and 6 bases respectively, with 12 bases between them.

The chain carries TRBV21-1 and TRBJ2-5; TRBD1 is taken as the D call from the table, unchecked against the DNA. TRBV21-1 is listed as a pseudogene. The CDR3 covers 17 residues. The CDR3 bases are TGTGCCAGCAGCAAAACAAACCGGGACAGGGCGGGGGAGACCCAGTACTTC. Amino acids: CASSKTNRDRAGETQYF.

CDR3 bases: TGTGCCAGCAGTAGAGCAGAGACCCAGTACTTC. Translation gives CASSRAETQYF. The genes are TRBV7-2 and TRBJ2-5; D is uncertain. The CDR3 totals 11 residues. Germline lookup yields CDR1 SGHTA and CDR2 FQGNSA. Trimming shortened V by 6 bases and J by 4 bases, and 6 bases separated the two germline ends.

A single count supports this clone. V gene TRBV11-3 combines with J gene TRBJ2-3; 11 nucleotides agree with TRBD2. The V and J ends lost 0 bases and 3 bases, in that order; junction bases with no gene match: 5. Germline V gene sequence: CDR1 SGHNT, CDR2 YENEEA. This CDR3 comprises 17 residues. In DNA form, the CDR3 reads TGTGCCAGCAGCTTAGATCGGGCTAGCGGGAGGACAGATACGCAGTATTTT. This gives the protein CASSLDRASGRTDTQYF.

A few counts support this clone. The chain recombines TRBV27 with TRBJ2-7, with D possibly being TRBD1 (5 bases). CDR1 is MNHEY, CDR2 SMNVEV, per germline (reference sequence). The germline V and J ends were trimmed by 5 bases and 4 bases, with 15 bases remaining between them. CDR3 length equals 14 residues. CDR3 protein: CASSAGHKQYEQYF. The CDR3 bases are TGTGCCAGCAGTGCCGGACACAAGCAGTACGAGCAGTACTTC.

The J gene is TRBJ2-3, the V gene TRBV7-6; perhaps TRBD2 as D (6 bases). CDR1 is SGHVS and CDR2 is FNYEAQ in the germline V gene. Deletions cut 1 base from V and 5 bases from J, with 22 bases between. The CDR3 runs 18 residues. The CDR3 reads CASSLVMMRGRGGDTQYF. In DNA form, the CDR3 reads TGTGCCAGCAGCTTAGTCATGATGCGGGGTAGAGGAGGAGATACGCAGTATTTT.

This chain joins TRBV18 and TRBJ1-6, with TRBD1 matching 9 bases. The V gene end was trimmed by 2 bases and the J gene end by 6 bases; junction bases not matched to a gene: 5. Germline assignment: CDR1 KGHSH and CDR2 LQKENI. The CDR3 runs to 16 residues. CDR3 amino acids: CASSPVGQGSNSPLHF. The CDR3 region has the DNA TGTGCCAGCTCACCAGTGGGACAGGGTAGTAATTCACCCCTCCACTTT.

The chain couples TRBV6-5 to TRBJ2-2; the D gene is possibly TRBD1 (6 bases). Germline CDR1 reads MNHEY; CDR2 reads SVGAGI. The CDR3 has 12 residues. V lost 6 bases, J lost 4 bases, and 6 bases lay in between. CDR3 region: CASRGATGELFF. DNA of the CDR3: TGTGCCAGCAGGGGGGCCACCGGGGAGCTGTTTTTT.

The chain joins TRBV6-6 to TRBJ2-7; the D gene is possibly TRBD1 (6 bases). V was cut by 5 bases and J by 0 bases, with 11 bases left in between. This CDR3 comprises 14 residues. Germline CDR1 is MNHNY and CDR2 is SVGAGI (reference sequence). CDR3 nucleotides: TGTGCCAGCAGTCCGACAGGCGACTCCTACGAGCAGTACTTC. Translation gives CASSPTGDSYEQYF.

The chain is built from TRBV4-1 and TRBJ2-7, with D possibly matching TRBD2 (5 bases). Germline V CDR1 and CDR2: MGHRA, YSYEKL. The CDR3 loop spans 15 amino acids. V lost 1 base, J lost 0 bases, and 10 bases lay in between. The CDR3 nucleotides are TGCGCCAGCAGCCAAGGGTGGGAGAGCTCCTACGAGCAGTACTTC. Amino acids: CASSQGWESSYEQYF.

The gene calls are TRBV2 and TRBJ2-3; perhaps TRBD2 as D (6 bases). Germline CDR1 reads SNHLY; CDR2 reads FYNNEI. V was pared by 2 bases and J by 10 bases, with 31 bases between. CDR3 length equals 19 residues. The CDR3 region has the DNA TGTGCCAGCAGTGAATCCCCCTACGCCTCATCCGGGGACTCCAGATCGCAGTATTTT. Its protein is CASSESPYASSGDSRSQYF.

The chain couples TRBV30 to TRBJ2-5, with 15 bases matching TRBD2. V gave up 3 bases and J gave up 1 base; unmatched junction bases: 6. Germline CDR1 and CDR2: GTSNPN and SVGIG (reference sequence). This CDR3 is built from 17 residues. This CDR3 reads CAWSRTSGRAGQETQYF. As DNA, the CDR3 is TGTGCCTGGAGCAGGACTAGCGGGAGGGCCGGCCAAGAGACCCAGTACTTC.

This clone was recorded a few times. The rearrangement uses TRBV10-3 and TRBJ2-2; 7 nucleotides agree with TRBD1. The CDR3 spans 14 residues. V lost 5 bases and J lost 7; bases outside the gene matches: 7. Germline V lookup: CDR1 ENHRY, CDR2 SYGVKD. In DNA, the CDR3 is TGTGCCATCAGTAAGACAGGGAACCACGGGGAGCTGTTTTTT. Encoded protein: CAISKTGNHGELFF.

The chain uses TRBV6-6 and TRBJ1-5, with D perhaps matching TRBD1 (5 bases). Germline V gene lookup returns CDR1 MNHNY and CDR2 SVGAGI (reference sequence). This CDR3 contains 15 residues. V shed 5 bases and J shed 1 base, with 12 bases lying between them. The CDR3 reads CASSGGEASNQPQHF. The DNA for the CDR3 is TGTGCCAGCAGTGGGGGGGAAGCAAGCAATCAGCCCCAGCATTTT.

This chain's CDR3 is CASSESTRAGEQYF. The CDR3 nucleotides read TGCGCCAGCAGTGAGTCGACAAGGGCGGGCGAGCAGTACTTC. This chain uses TRBV10-1 with TRBJ2-7, with TRBD2 as a possible D gene (5 bases). The V gene's germline CDR1 is WNHNN and CDR2 SYGVQD (reference sequence). Trimming removed 0 bases at V and 6 bases at J, with 12 bases between. The CDR3 consists of 14 residues.

The chain employs TRBV19 and TRBJ1-2; 7 bases agree with TRBD1. Trimming at V came to 1 base and at J to 4 bases, leaving 9 bases not matched to a gene. CDR1 and CDR2 from the germline V gene are LNHDA and SQIVND (reference sequence). This CDR3 region has 16 residues. In DNA form, the CDR3 reads TGTGCCAGTAGTATAGGACAGGGTGGAATCCTCTATGGCTACACCTTC. This encodes CASSIGQGGILYGYTF.

The J gene is TRBJ2-7, the V gene TRBV5-6; 7 bases agree with TRBD2. Unmatched junction bases numbered 7, after V lost 0 bases and J lost 7 bases. Germline CDR1 reads SGHDT; CDR2 reads YYEEEE. This CDR3 is built from 14 residues. The CDR3 sequence is CASSLGGGLREQYF. In nucleotides, the CDR3 is TGTGCCAGCAGCTTGGGGGGGGGTCTACGGGAGCAGTACTTC.

This clone was seen just once. The CDR3 DNA reads as TGTGCCAGCAGTTTCCCGGGACAGGCTGAGGACGAGCAGTACTTC. It yields the protein CASSFPGQAEDEQYF. The chain couples TRBV28 to TRBJ2-7, with 8 bases lining up with TRBD1. Germline-derived CDR1 and CDR2 are MDHEN and SYDVKM. The CDR3 runs to 15 residues. Trimming cost V 3 bases and J 5 bases; bases outside gene matches: 9.